This T cell receptor beta chain was sequenced in a study of cytomegalovirus exposure and HLA in healthy donors. PCR used 60 Vbeta primers and 13 Jbeta primers. The table came from immunoSEQ multiplex PCR; TCRdb's copy has only in-frame clones and leaves some out. Here the sample spans roughly 100,000 clones, about 76% being singletons. This sequence was found in a woman in her fifties or sixties in good health and CMV-seropositive. The sample comprised PBMCs.

CDR3 residues: CASSYRGENTEAFF. The CDR3 DNA is TGTGCCAGCAGCTACAGGGGGGAGAACACTGAAGCTTTCTTT. The chain has TRBV11-3 and TRBJ1-1; TRBD1 matches 8 bases. J lost 1 base, V lost 4 bases, and 2 bases had no gene match. The V gene's germline CDR1 is SGHNT and CDR2 YENEEA. The length of the CDR3 is 14 residues.